The 9 T cell receptor beta chains presented below share a single source sample, sequenced in a study of blood T cell repertoires in COVID-19. Assay: immunoSEQ multiplex PCR; the TCRdb copy retains only in-frame clones and omits some. The sample lists more than 85,000 clones; over 75% were seen once. What was sequenced was peripheral blood. These TCRs come from a human donor in a cohort sampled during active COVID-19.

The chain recombines TRBV30 with TRBJ2-3; TRBD2 aligns across 10 bases. Trimming at V came to 3 bases and at J to 4 bases, leaving 10 bases not matched to a gene. The CDR3 totals 16 residues. Per germline, CDR1 GTSNPN and CDR2 SVGIG (reference sequence). The CDR3 region has the DNA TGTGCCTGGAGCGATACTCTAGCGGGAGTTGCAGATACGCAGTATTTT. This gives the protein CAWSDTLAGVADTQYF. Drawing the rest from reference TRBV30 and TRBJ2-3, the complete variable domain is SQTIHQWPATLVQPVGSPLSLECTVEGTSNPNLYWYRQAAGRGLQLLFYSVGIGQISSEVPQNLSASRPQDRQFILSSKKLLLSDSGFYLCAWSDTLAGVADTQYFGPGTRLTVL.

V gene TRBV10-3 combines with J gene TRBJ1-4, with 7 bases that match TRBD1. From germline, CDR1 is ENHRY and CDR2 SYGVKD. V dropped 6 bases and J dropped 5; count of bases not matched to a gene: 6. The CDR3 contains 14 residues. Here the CDR3 reads CAISPGQPNEKLFF. For the CDR3, the DNA is TGTGCCATCAGCCCGGGACAGCCGAATGAAAAACTGTTTTTT.

In this sample, this clone turned up a few times. One end of the junction does not line up with germline, which may come from a read error. The V and J genes are TRBV7-7 and TRBJ2-5, with a tentative D call TRBD1 (6 bases). The CDR3 is made up of 14 amino acids. Looked up from germline, CDR1 is SSHAT and CDR2 is FNYEAQ (reference sequence). The CDR3 protein is CASSLQGLQETQYF. The CDR3 bases are TGTGCTAGCAGCTTACAGGGCCTCCAAGAGACCCAGTACTTC. Full variable domain (outside the CDR3, taken from reference TRBV7-7 and TRBJ2-5): GAGVSQSPRYKVTKRGQDVTLRCDPISSHATLYWYQQALGQGPEFLTYFNYEAQPDKSGLPSDRFSAERPEGSISTLTIQRTEQRDSAMYRCASSLQGLQETQYFGPGTRLLVL.

The CDR3 bases are TGTGCCAGTAGCCATCGGGGTATCACTGAAGCTTTCTTT. Its translation: CASSHRGITEAFF. The chain is built from TRBV19 and TRBJ1-1; D call uncertain. The CDR3 has 13 residues. Trimming left V 6 bases short and J 4 bases short, with 12 bases between. The V gene's germline CDR1 is LNHDA and CDR2 SQIVND (reference sequence). Full variable domain (remainder filled in from reference TRBV19 and TRBJ1-1): DGGITQSPKYLFRKEGQNVTLSCEQNLNHDAMYWYRQDPGQGLRLIYYSQIVNDFQKGDIAEGYSVSREKKESFPLTVTSAQKNPTAFYLCASSHRGITEAFFGQGTRLTVV.

The DNA for the CDR3 is TGTGCCAGCAGCTTATTAAAGGGGGCCGGGGGTTCTAACTATGGCTACACCTTC. Its translation: CASSLLKGAGGSNYGYTF. The chain carries TRBV7-9 and TRBJ1-2; 7 bases are shared with TRBD1. The CDR3 runs 18 residues. V trimming: 2 bases; J trimming: 0 bases; junction bases outside the gene matches: 12. Germline V gene sequence: CDR1 SEHNR, CDR2 FQNEAQ (reference sequence). The variable domain in full, completed from reference TRBV7-9 and TRBJ1-2, reads DTGVSQNPRHKITKRGQNVTFRCDPISEHNRLYWYRQTLGQGPEFLTYFQNEAQLEKSRLLSDRFSAERPKGSFSTLEIQRTEQGDSAMYLCASSLLKGAGGSNYGYTFGSGTRLTVV.

The V call is TRBV2, the J call TRBJ1-2, with 9 bases matching TRBD1. Per germline, CDR1 SNHLY and CDR2 FYNNEI. This CDR3 contains 14 residues. V was clipped by 2 bases and J by 14 bases; unmatched bases: 12. In DNA, the CDR3 is TGTGCCAGCAGTGAATCTAGGGGACAGGGCCCTGGGACCTTC. Amino acids: CASSESRGQGPGTF.

The chain joins TRBV4-3 to TRBJ1-2; a possible D gene is TRBD1 (5 bases). The V end was cut by 4 bases, the J end by 3 bases, with 15 bases between. The germline V gene encodes CDR1 LGHNA and CDR2 YSLEER. This CDR3 is built from 15 residues. The CDR3 region has the DNA TGCGCCAGCAGCCGCGGACATCAAGGACACTATGGCTACACCTTC. It is translated as CASSRGHQGHYGYTF.

This clone has a single count. The chain recombines TRBV11-2 with TRBJ2-4; the match to TRBD2 covers 13 bases. Germline CDR1 and CDR2: SGHAT and FQNNGV. The CDR3 sequence is 18 residues long. J gave up 0 bases and V 5 bases, and 7 bases lay outside the gene matches. In DNA, the CDR3 is TGTGCCAGCAGCGAAAGACTAGCGGGGGGACTAGCCAAAAACATTCAGTACTTC. Its protein product is CASSERLAGGLAKNIQYF.

The V call is TRBV10-3, the J call TRBJ1-2; possible D gene TRBD1, 5 bases. CDR1 is ENHRY and CDR2 is SYGVKD in the germline V gene. There are 13 residues in the CDR3. V gave up 5 bases and J gave up 6 bases, with 13 bases separating them. The CDR3 DNA reads TGTGCCATCAGTAAGGCCACAGGAAATGGCTACACCTTC. This translates into CAISKATGNGYTF.